The clone carrying this T cell receptor beta chain was seen once. Its specificity is not known. This entry is derived from a study of OX40 agonist ivuxolimab in advanced cancers. In the study overall: Cohort: roughly 80% men, mean age approximately 60, aged about 20 to 90. Broader study findings: Expanded peripheral T cells had an undetermined antigen specificity. There was clonal expansion of CD4+ and CD8+ blood T cells by week 6 at 0.1 to 3.0 mg/kg.

The method was immunoSEQ multiplex PCR; TCRdb's version includes in-frame clones alone and lacks a portion of them. Among about 92,000 clones listed, 91% were seen once. The CDR3 is made up of 13 amino acids. CDR1 and CDR2 from the germline V gene are MNHNY and SVGAGI (reference sequence). Trimming cost V 0 bases and J 7 bases, with 9 bases left between them. The V gene is TRBV6-6, the J gene TRBJ2-5, with D perhaps matching TRBD2 (6 bases). The sample consisted of CD4+ or CD8+ T cells sorted from blood, taken in a trial of the OX40 agonist ivuxolimab. This clonotype was sampled from an adult with an advanced solid tumor such as melanoma, head and neck, liver or kidney cancer. Here the CDR3 reads CASSYSSGGTQYF. The CDR3 DNA reads TGTGCCAGCAGTTACTCTTCCGGGGGGACCCAGTACTTC.